Detailed here is one TCR beta chain. Its antigen is unidentified. Using a J-beta primer mix together with a sample-barcoded 5' primer, a second PCR was run for roughly 6 to 12 cycles. TCRdb reprocessed the 5' RACE reads via MiXCR and lists one record per CDR3 protein. The table records 800,000 to 1,000,000 distinct CDR3 sequences, roughly 48% of them present only once. Ten milliliters of peripheral blood were drawn from each donor into EDTA-treated tubes. The total RNA that was extracted per sample amounted to at least 5 micrograms. This sample was included in a study of blood T cells in healthy people across ages. Study outcomes and limitations: Because sorting was not performed, PBMCs prevented conclusive naive versus antigen-experienced comparison. Higher diversity, along with more naive CD4+ cells, distinguished long-lived donors from aged donors.

This CDR3 has 15 residues. V was clipped by 0 bases and J by 4 bases, with 13 bases between them. Germline lookup yields CDR1 MGHRA and CDR2 YSYEKL. The V call is TRBV4-1, the J call TRBJ2-7; D might be TRBD2 (5 bases). The sequence derives from a young man in good health. Input material: blood. The CDR3 DNA is TGCGCCAGCAGCCAAGAACTACGGGGAGAGTACGAGCAGTACTTC. Its translation: CASSQELRGEYEQYF.